This is a list of T cell receptor beta chains from one sample in a study of human T cells and chemical hapten exposure. One entry per CDR3 protein, called by TCRdb with MiXCR from the RACE reads. The sample records 100,000 to 150,000 distinct CDR3 sequences, roughly 13% being singletons. The starting material was whole blood, obtained in connection with sensitization to the hapten diphenylcyclopropenone (DPC). The receptor source for this set is a man aged 18 to 29 with alopecia areata. Some clones in this sample may be carry-over from other donors' samples. Each CDR3 is given with its conserved first and last residue. Fields, in order: D gene, clone size, V gene, J gene, CDR3 protein. The D gene is left open where the match is weak. Some rows have no size entry. The others give once, few or many, or a class for an expanded clone.

>-|few|TRBV6-1|TRBJ2-5
CASSEASQKETQYF
>-|-|TRBV5-1|TRBJ2-2
CASRPSTATGTHGELFF
>-|many|TRBV12-3/TRBV12-4|TRBJ1-5
CANQDGRTNQPQHF
>-|-|TRBV15|TRBJ2-3
CATSRVLTDTQYF
>-|few|TRBV6-5|TRBJ1-5
CASSKQGRQPQHF
>TRBD1|few|TRBV28|TRBJ2-1
CASSKLLRTGLLYNEQFF
>-|-|TRBV6-5|TRBJ2-5
CASSYSSLGKETQYF
>TRBD1|few|TRBV20-1|TRBJ1-3
CSAAYRGPGNTIYF
>-|few|TRBV28|TRBJ2-3
CASSFEGNTQYF
>-|-|TRBV18|TRBJ1-5
CASSETANQPQHF
>-|-|TRBV20-1|TRBJ1-1
CSARPLVTEAFF
>-|-|TRBV6-2/TRBV6-3|TRBJ1-2
CASSYRQQMTYGYTF
>-|few|TRBV9|TRBJ1-1
CASSPGLTEKNTEAFF
>-|few|TRBV6-1|TRBJ2-3
CASSVAGFFDTQYF
>TRBD1|-|TRBV4-1|TRBJ2-7
CASMPTPWTGASYEQYF
>-|few|TRBV20-1|TRBJ1-1
CSARDPGSQNTEAFF
>-|-|TRBV29-1|TRBJ1-1
CSVEEGSKNTEAFF
>-|-|TRBV20-1|TRBJ1-6
CSARTVQGNNSPLHF
>-|few|TRBV12-3/TRBV12-4|TRBJ1-5
CASSGINSNQPQHF
>TRBD2|-|TRBV20-1|TRBJ2-3
CSARTSGGDTQYF
>-|few|TRBV27|TRBJ2-3
CASSQIRDPRGGDTQYF
>TRBD1|many|TRBV9|TRBJ1-5
CASSVEGASNQPQHF
>-|-|TRBV11-2|TRBJ2-2
CASSPKNTGELFF
>-|-|TRBV29-1|TRBJ2-5
CSVESGFLQETQYF
>-|few|TRBV4-1|TRBJ1-2
CASSQEGRGHGYTF
>-|few|TRBV24-1|TRBJ1-2
CATSDAQKGTNNGYTF
>TRBD1|-|TRBV11-2|TRBJ1-1
CASSLGRGRGIAEAFF
>-|few|TRBV19|TRBJ1-4
CASSPPTGLGNEKLFF
>-|-|TRBV4-3|TRBJ1-1
CASSQGHDPREAFF
>TRBD1|many|TRBV7-9|TRBJ1-2
CASRPKGWTGYDGYTF
>-|few|TRBV3-1|TRBJ2-3
CASSQDASSTDTQYF
>-|many|TRBV2|TRBJ2-2
CASALGTNGELFF
>-|-|TRBV7-6|TRBJ2-2
CASSLGGLDRNTGELFF
>-|many|TRBV24-1|TRBJ2-3
CATSLATSTDTQYF